The next 2 T cell receptor beta chains were all read from a single sample in a study of blood T cell repertoires in COVID-19. The assay was immunoSEQ multiplex PCR, and TCRdb's table has in-frame clones only and misses some. The sample contains approximately 250,000 clones, approximately 86% of which appear only once. Input material: peripheral blood. The receptors shown here come from a man aged 25-45 years with active or convalescent COVID-19.

V and J are TRBV13 and TRBJ1-5; D uncertain. The CDR3 runs 15 residues. V was pared by 0 bases and J by 6 bases, with 12 bases between. Germline V gene lookup returns CDR1 PRHDT and CDR2 FYEKMQ (reference sequence). As DNA, the CDR3 is TGTGCCAGCAGCTTAGGCGGTAAGGGAGGTCAGCCCCAGCATTTT. Translation gives CASSLGGKGGQPQHF.

The J gene is TRBJ1-6, the V gene TRBV3-1 (or the pseudogene TRBV3-2); perhaps TRBD1 as D (5 bases). The CDR3 is 14 amino acids. The germline V gene encodes CDR1 LGHDT and CDR2 YNNKEL (reference sequence). Trimming took 1 base from V and 9 from J, leaving 10 bases between them. Here the CDR3 reads CASSQVVGGSPLHF. CDR3 bases: TGTGCCAGCAGCCAAGTGGTGGGGGGTTCACCCCTCCACTTT.